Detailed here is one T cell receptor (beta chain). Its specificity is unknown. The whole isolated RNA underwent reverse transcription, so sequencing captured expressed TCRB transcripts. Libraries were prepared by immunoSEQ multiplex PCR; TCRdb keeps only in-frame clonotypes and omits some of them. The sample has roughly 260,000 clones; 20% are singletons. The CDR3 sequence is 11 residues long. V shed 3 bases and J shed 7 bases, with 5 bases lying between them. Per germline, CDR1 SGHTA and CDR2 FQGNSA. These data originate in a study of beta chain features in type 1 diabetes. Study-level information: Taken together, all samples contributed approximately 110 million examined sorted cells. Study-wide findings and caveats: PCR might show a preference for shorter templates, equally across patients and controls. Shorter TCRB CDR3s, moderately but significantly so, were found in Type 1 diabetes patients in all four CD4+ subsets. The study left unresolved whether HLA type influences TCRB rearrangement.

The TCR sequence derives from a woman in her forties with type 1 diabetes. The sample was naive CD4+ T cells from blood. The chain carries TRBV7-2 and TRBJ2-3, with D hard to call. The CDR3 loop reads CASSFSYTQYF. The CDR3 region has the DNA TGTGCCAGCAGCTTCTCCTATACGCAGTATTTT.